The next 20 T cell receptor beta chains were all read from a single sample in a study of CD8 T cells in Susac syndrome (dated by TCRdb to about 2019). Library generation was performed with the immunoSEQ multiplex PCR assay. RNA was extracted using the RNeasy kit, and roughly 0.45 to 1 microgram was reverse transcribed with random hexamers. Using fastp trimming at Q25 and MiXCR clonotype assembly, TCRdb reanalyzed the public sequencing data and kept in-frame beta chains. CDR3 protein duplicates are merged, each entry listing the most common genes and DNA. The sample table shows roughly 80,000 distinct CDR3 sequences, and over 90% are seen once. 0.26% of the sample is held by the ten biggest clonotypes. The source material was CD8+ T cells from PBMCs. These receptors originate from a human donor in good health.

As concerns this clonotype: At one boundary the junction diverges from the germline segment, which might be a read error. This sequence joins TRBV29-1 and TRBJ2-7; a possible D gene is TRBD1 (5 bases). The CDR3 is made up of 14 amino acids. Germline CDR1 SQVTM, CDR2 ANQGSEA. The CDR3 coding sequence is TGCAACGTTGAAGATCTTGGGCAGGGAAACGAGCAGTACTTC. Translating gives CNVEDLGQGNEQYF.

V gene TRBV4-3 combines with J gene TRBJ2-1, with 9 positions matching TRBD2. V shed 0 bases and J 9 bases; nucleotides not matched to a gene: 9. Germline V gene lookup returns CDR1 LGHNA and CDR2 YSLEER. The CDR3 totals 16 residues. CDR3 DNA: TGCGCCAGCAGCCAAGAGGAAGCGGGGGGTCGGAGTGAGCAGTTCTTC. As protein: CASSQEEAGGRSEQFF.

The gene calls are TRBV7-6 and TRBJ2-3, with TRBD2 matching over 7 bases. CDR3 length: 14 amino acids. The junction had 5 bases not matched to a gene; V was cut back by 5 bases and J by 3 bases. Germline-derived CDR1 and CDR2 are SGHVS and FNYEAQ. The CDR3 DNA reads TGTGCCAGCAGCCCACGCGGGGGAACAGATACGCAGTATTTT. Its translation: CASSPRGGTDTQYF.

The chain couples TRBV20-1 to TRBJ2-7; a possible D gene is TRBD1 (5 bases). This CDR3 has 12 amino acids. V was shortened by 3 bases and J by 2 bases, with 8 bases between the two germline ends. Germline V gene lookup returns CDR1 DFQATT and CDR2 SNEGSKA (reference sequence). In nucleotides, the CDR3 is TGCAGTGCTAGGGCAGGGACCTACGAGCAGTACTTC. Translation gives CSARAGTYEQYF.

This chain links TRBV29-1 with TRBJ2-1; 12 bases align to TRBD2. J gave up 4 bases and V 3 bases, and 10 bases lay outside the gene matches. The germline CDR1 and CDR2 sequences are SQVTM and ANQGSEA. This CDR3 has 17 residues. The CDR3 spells CSVDGELAGGIYNEQFF. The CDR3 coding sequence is TGCAGCGTTGACGGTGAGCTAGCGGGAGGGATTTACAATGAGCAGTTCTTC.

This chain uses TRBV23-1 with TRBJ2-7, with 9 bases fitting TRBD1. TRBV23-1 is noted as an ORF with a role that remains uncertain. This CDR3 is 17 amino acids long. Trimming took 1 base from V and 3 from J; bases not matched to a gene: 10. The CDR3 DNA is TGCGCCAGCAGTCAATATTGGGCGACAGGGGGAAACTACGAGCAGTACGTC. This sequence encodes CASSQYWATGGNYEQYV.

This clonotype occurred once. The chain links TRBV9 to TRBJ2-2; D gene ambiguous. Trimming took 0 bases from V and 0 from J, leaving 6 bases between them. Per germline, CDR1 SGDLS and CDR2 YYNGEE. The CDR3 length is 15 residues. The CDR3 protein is CASSVAVTNTGELFF. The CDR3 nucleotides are TGTGCCAGCAGCGTAGCGGTTACGAACACCGGGGAGCTGTTTTTT.

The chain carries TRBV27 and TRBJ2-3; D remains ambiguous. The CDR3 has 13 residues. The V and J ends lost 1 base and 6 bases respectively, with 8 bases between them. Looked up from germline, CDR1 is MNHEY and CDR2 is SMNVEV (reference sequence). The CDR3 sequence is CASSLLDRDTQYF. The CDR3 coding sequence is TGTGCCAGCAGTTTATTGGACCGCGATACGCAGTATTTT.

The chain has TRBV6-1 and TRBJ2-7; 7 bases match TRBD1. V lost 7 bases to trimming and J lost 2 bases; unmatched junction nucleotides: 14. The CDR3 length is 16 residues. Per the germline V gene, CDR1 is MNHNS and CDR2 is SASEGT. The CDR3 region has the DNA TGTGCCAGCATCCCTCAGGGGTGGGACAGCGCCTACGAGCAGTACTTC. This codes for CASIPQGWDSAYEQYF.

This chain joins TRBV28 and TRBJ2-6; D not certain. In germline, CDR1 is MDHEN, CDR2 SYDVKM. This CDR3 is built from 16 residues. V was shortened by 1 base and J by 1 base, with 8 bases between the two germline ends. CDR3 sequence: CASSLSPPSGANVLTF. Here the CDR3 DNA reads TGTGCCAGCAGTTTATCACCCCCGTCTGGGGCCAACGTCCTGACTTTC.

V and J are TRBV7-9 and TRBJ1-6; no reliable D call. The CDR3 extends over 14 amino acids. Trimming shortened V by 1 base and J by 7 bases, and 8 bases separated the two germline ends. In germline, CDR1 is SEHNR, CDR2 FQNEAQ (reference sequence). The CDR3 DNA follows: TGTGCCAGCAGCTTAGGGGTCCCCAATTCACCCCTCCACTTT. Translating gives CASSLGVPNSPLHF.

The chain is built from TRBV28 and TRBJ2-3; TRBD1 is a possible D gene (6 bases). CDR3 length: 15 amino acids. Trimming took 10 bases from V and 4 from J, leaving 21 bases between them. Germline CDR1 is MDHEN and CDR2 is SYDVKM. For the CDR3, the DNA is TGTGCCATCAAGAGGGCGGCAGGGGCTCCAGATACGCAGTATTTT. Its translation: CAIKRAAGAPDTQYF.

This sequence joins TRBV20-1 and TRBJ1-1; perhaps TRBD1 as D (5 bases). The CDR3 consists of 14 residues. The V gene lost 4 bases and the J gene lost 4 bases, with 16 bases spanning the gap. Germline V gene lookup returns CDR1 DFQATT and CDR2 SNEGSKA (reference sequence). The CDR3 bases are TGCAGTGCTATCAAATTGGGGGTTGGCACTGAAGCTTTCTTT. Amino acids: CSAIKLGVGTEAFF.

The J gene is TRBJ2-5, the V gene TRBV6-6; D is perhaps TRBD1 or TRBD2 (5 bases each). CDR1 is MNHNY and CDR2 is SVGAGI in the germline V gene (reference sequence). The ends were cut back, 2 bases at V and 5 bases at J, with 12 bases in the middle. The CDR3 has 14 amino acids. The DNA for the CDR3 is TGTGCCAGCAGTTACAACCCGGGACGGGAGACCCAGTACTTC. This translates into CASSYNPGRETQYF.

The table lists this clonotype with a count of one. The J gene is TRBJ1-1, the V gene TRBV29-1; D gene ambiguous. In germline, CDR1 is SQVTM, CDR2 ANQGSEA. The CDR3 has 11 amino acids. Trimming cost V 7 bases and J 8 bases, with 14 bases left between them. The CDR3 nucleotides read TGCAGCGAGGACTCGGCGGGGGAAGCTTTCTTT. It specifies CSEDSAGEAFF.

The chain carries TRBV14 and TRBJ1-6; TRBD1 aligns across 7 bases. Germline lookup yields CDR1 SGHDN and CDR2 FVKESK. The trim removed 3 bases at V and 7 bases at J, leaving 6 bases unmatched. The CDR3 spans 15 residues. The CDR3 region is CASSQWTGLNSPLHF. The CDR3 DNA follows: TGTGCCAGCAGCCAGTGGACAGGCTTAAATTCACCCCTCCACTTT.

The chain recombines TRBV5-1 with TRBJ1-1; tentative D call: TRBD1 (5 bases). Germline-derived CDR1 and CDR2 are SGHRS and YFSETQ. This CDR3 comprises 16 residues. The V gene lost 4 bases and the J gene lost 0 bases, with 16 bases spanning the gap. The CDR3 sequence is CASSPRDGSMNTEAFF. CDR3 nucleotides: TGCGCCAGCAGCCCTCGGGACGGATCTATGAACACTGAAGCTTTCTTT.

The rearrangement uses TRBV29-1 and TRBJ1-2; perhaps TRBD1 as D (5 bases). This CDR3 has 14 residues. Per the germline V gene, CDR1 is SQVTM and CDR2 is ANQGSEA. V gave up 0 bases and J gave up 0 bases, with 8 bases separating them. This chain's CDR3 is CSVEDRGTNYGYTF. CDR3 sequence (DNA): TGCAGCGTTGAAGATCGGGGCACTAACTATGGCTACACCTTC.

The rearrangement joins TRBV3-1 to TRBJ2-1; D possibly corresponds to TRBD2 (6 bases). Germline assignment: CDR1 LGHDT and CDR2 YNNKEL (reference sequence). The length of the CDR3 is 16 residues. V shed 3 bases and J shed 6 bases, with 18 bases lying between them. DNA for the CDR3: TGTGCCAGCAGCCATCGTGTGGCGGGGACCCTCAATGAGCAGTTCTTC. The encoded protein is CASSHRVAGTLNEQFF.

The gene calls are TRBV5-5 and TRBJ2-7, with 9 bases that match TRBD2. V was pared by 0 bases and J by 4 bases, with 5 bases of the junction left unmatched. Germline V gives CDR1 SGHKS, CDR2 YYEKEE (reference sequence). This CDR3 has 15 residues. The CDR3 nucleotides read TGTGCCAGCAGCTTGGCGGCCAGCGGGGGGTACGAGCAGTACTTC. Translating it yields CASSLAASGGYEQYF.